This T cell receptor (beta chain) was retrieved from a study of cytotoxic CD8 clonotypes in ibrutinib-treated CLL (dated by TCRdb to the early 2020s). Broadly, across the study: In this cohort, about 15 patients were treatment-naive and roughly 10 were relapsed/refractory, while around 17 had unmutated IGHV. Responses were partial in roughly 24 patients and complete in 2; after median approximately 69 months follow-up, roughly 14 stayed in remission and about twelve progressed. Response samples were obtained after a median of approximately twelve months of treatment, with a range of about 6 to 36 months. An average of roughly 270,000 productive templates and tens of thousands of productive rearrangements was obtained per sample. Longitudinal samples were available for about 30% of the roughly 86 trial participants. Cryopreserved peripheral blood mononuclear cells were collected at three points: before therapy, at response, and at either sustained remission or disease progression. Every remission and progressive disease sample was obtained while ibrutinib was still being received by the patients.

The CDR3 measures 14 amino acids from cysteine to phenylalanine. The read is trimmed to its CDR3 DNA, 42 bases read in frame from base 1. For CDR1 and CDR2, the germline V gene lists SGHRS and YFSETQ. V loses 1 base of germline sequence and J loses 3 bases, and the interval between the two ends is 10 bases. This sample's time point label indicates: about a year on ibrutinib. For TCR beta library preparation, approximately 2 micrograms of genomic DNA were extracted from the cryopreserved PBMCs. Longitudinal blood samples from CLL patients on ibrutinib monotherapy were analyzed using high-throughput TCR beta sequencing. The patients took part in an open-label, single-center phase 2 trial of ibrutinib monotherapy. Each clonotype received, on average, around 10x coverage in deep resolution sequencing performed on a MiSeq, where the target depth lay between 1 in 1 million and 1 in 200,000 T cells. The immunoSEQ hsTCRB Kit was used to generate TCR beta libraries. On the authors' methods: ImmunoSEQ Data Assistant and ImmunoSEQ Analyzer were used for data analysis, and V, D and J genes were assigned according to IMGT definitions. Clonality was computed as one minus normalized Shannon entropy of productive rearrangement frequencies, ranging from 0 to 1. Only overrepresented clonotypes making up at least 0.05% of the repertoire of each patient were included in the public clonotype analysis. Repertoires from about a dozen age-matched healthy donors in immuneACCESS were used as clonality controls. The source is immuneACCESS, and TCRdb retained only in-frame sequences with V and J called. Part of the clones is not carried over; for the studies checked, unresolved V genes explain less than half of this, and the remainder is unexplained. That table supplies the V and J calls and clone size; D and trimming were determined from the DNA. The sample table lists approximately 46,000 clones, about 70% of them with a count of one. The ten largest make up roughly 14% of the sample.

A word on this clone: What antigen it recognizes has not been identified. Base quality data are lacking; no much larger clone is found one base away.

Overall study results and their limits: Lymph node repertoires were not examined, and the timing of sampling was not matched between patients in sustained remission and those whose disease progressed. Baseline clonality was found to be higher than that of age-matched healthy donors and was strongly correlated with circulating CD8+ T-cell counts. Clonality increased at ibrutinib response, stayed stable in sustained remission, and fell back toward baseline at progression. Public clonotypes were found to be uncommon and were observed to contract or remain stable during treatment; the increase in clonality was shown to reflect expansion of private clonotypes at ibrutinib response.

Here the sequenced sample was PBMCs, taken after 12 months of ibrutinib treatment. The V and J genes are TRBV5-1 and TRBJ1-1; the D segment cannot be called with confidence. The source is a human donor with chronic lymphocytic leukemia. The CDR3 region: CASSLSWGDTEAFF. The nucleotide sequence is given as TGCGCCAGCAGCTTGTCCTGGGGTGACACTGAAGCTTTCTTT.